Each of the 13 T cell receptor beta chains below was sequenced from the same sample in a study of early stage breast cancer tumors. Profiling relied on immunoSEQ multiplex PCR, and the TCRdb table lists in-frame clones only, not all of them. The data show about 50,000 clones, 78% seen once. The sample taken for sequencing was blood. The origin of the receptors is a middle-aged person with breast cancer.

This chain joins TRBV7-9 and TRBJ2-2, with 8 bases fitting TRBD2. Trimming cost V 6 bases and J 1 base; bases outside gene matches: 4. The CDR3 runs 15 residues. Germline CDR1 SEHNR, CDR2 FQNEAQ (reference sequence). CDR3 nucleotide sequence: TGTGCCAGCAGGGCGACTAGCGTGAACACCGGGGAGCTGTTTTTT. Its protein is CASRATSVNTGELFF.

This clone was detected once. V gene TRBV19 combines with J gene TRBJ1-4; weak D call: TRBD1 (5 bases). The ends were cut back, 10 bases at V and 7 bases at J, with 19 bases in the middle. The CDR3 has 14 amino acids. Germline V CDR1 and CDR2: LNHDA, SQIVND (reference sequence). This chain's CDR3 is CATLDGTEGEKLFF. The DNA of the CDR3 is TGTGCCACCCTGGACGGGACGGAGGGTGAAAAACTGTTTTTT. Full variable domain (missing parts from reference TRBV19 and TRBJ1-4): DGGITQSPKYLFRKEGQNVTLSCEQNLNHDAMYWYRQDPGQGLRLIYYSQIVNDFQKGDIAEGYSVSREKKESFPLTVTSAQKNPTAFYLCATLDGTEGEKLFFGSGTQLSVL.

This clone appeared once. The CDR3 nucleotides read TGTGCCAGCAGCAGGGGAGGCAATCAGCCCCAGCATTTT. Translation gives CASSRGGNQPQHF. The rearrangement uses TRBV7-8 and TRBJ1-5, with a tentative D call TRBD1 (5 bases). Trimming left V 5 bases short and J 2 bases short, with 7 bases between. In germline, CDR1 is SGHVS, CDR2 FQNEAQ. The length of the CDR3 is 13 residues.

The V and J genes are TRBV7-8 and TRBJ1-2; TRBD1 matches 9 bases. Germline CDR1 is SGHVS and CDR2 is FQNEAQ. Trimming at V came to 1 base and at J to 8 bases, leaving 2 bases not matched to a gene. The CDR3 has 13 amino acids. The CDR3 nucleotides read TGTGCCAGCAGCTTAGTTACAGGGGGCGGCTACACCTTC. Protein sequence: CASSLVTGGGYTF.

The CDR3 DNA sequence: TGTGCCAGCAGGCAGAACACTGAAGCTTTCTTT. This codes for CASRQNTEAFF. The rearrangement links TRBV6-1 to TRBJ1-1, with D hard to call. V lost 6 bases and J lost 1, with 3 bases in between. CDR1 is MNHNS, CDR2 SASEGT, per germline. The CDR3 loop spans 11 amino acids.

The chain employs TRBV15 and TRBJ2-7; the match to TRBD1 covers 7 bases. The V and J ends lost 0 bases and 2 bases, in that order; junction bases with no gene match: 4. Germline loops: CDR1 LNHNV, CDR2 YYDKDF (reference sequence). CDR3 length equals 15 residues. The CDR3 loop is CATSRETGTPYEQYF. CDR3 sequence (DNA): TGTGCCACCAGCAGAGAGACAGGGACCCCCTACGAGCAGTACTTC.

This chain uses TRBV5-1 with TRBJ2-5, with unresolved D. Trimming left V 6 bases short and J 5 bases short, with 11 bases between. CDR1 is SGHRS and CDR2 is YFSETQ in the germline V gene. The CDR3 is 12 residues long. Written as DNA, the CDR3 is TGCGCCAGCATGGGGTCCGGGGAGACCCAGTACTTC. Translating gives CASMGSGETQYF.

J is TRBJ1-1 and V is TRBV18; 9 bases are a match to TRBD1. V trimming: 6 bases; J trimming: 5 bases; junction bases outside the gene matches: 16. In germline, CDR1 is KGHSH, CDR2 LQKENI. CDR3 length: 17 amino acids. The chain's CDR3 is CASSLSRTGALRTEAFF. The CDR3 bases are TGTGCCAGCTCTCTCTCACGGACAGGGGCCCTGAGGACTGAAGCTTTCTTT.

This clone was seen a single time. The gene calls are TRBV4-1 and TRBJ2-3; TRBD1 is a possible D gene (5 bases). CDR1 and CDR2 (germline): MGHRA, YSYEKL. The CDR3 is 17 amino acids. V shed 0 bases and J shed 2 bases, with 15 bases lying between them. CDR3 bases: TGCGCCAGCAGCCAAGATGTGAGACAGCTACTCACAGATACGCAGTATTTT. Amino acids: CASSQDVRQLLTDTQYF.

V gene TRBV18 combines with J gene TRBJ1-2; possible D gene TRBD1, 5 bases. Deletions cut 8 bases from V and 0 bases from J, with 13 bases between. CDR1 and CDR2 (germline): KGHSH, LQKENI. This CDR3 spans 14 amino acids. This CDR3 reads CASHNQGANYGYTF. CDR3 nucleotide sequence: TGTGCCAGCCACAACCAAGGGGCTAACTATGGCTACACCTTC.

This clone appeared once. This chain joins TRBV10-3 and TRBJ2-1, with 10 bases identical to TRBD2. CDR3 length equals 17 residues. Looked up from germline, CDR1 is ENHRY and CDR2 is SYGVKD. The V gene end was trimmed by 1 base and the J gene end by 7 bases; junction bases not matched to a gene: 10. In DNA form, the CDR3 reads TGTGCCATCAGTGAGTACCGAGCGGGAGGGCCAGGAAATGAGCAGTTCTTC. It specifies CAISEYRAGGPGNEQFF.

This clone was seen more than once but under ten times. The chain is built from TRBV9 and TRBJ2-1, with 7 positions matching TRBD2. V lost 2 bases and J lost 4; bases outside the gene matches: 9. CDR3 size: 16 residues. The germline V gene has CDR1 SGDLS and CDR2 YYNGEE. CDR3 protein: CASSVGSGDLYNEQFF. CDR3 nucleotide sequence: TGTGCCAGCAGCGTTGGGAGCGGGGACCTATACAATGAGCAGTTCTTC.

This clone was observed a single time. V gene TRBV4-1 combines with J gene TRBJ2-2; 7 bases match TRBD1. J was trimmed by 9 bases and V by 3 bases; bases with no gene match: 1. Germline V lookup: CDR1 MGHRA, CDR2 YSYEKL. The CDR3 covers 12 residues. The CDR3 here is CASSQTGRELFF. DNA of the CDR3: TGCGCCAGCAGCCAGACAGGGAGGGAGCTGTTTTTT.